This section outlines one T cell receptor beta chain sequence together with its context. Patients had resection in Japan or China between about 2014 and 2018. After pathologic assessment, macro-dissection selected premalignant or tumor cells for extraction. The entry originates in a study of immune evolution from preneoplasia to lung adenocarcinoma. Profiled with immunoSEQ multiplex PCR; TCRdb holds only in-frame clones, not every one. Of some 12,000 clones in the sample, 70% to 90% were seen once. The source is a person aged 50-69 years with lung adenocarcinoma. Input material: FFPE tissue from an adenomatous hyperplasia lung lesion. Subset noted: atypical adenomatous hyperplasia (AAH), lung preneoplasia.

CDR3 amino acids: CASSPGQWELFF. For the CDR3, the DNA is TGCGCCAGCAGCCCGGGACAGTGGGAGCTGTTTTTT. The chain is built from TRBV5-1 and TRBJ2-2; 7 positions agree with TRBD1. Trimming cost V 4 bases and J 9 bases; bases outside gene matches: 3. The CDR3 contains 12 residues. Germline assignment: CDR1 SGHRS and CDR2 YFSETQ. The full variable domain, its missing parts supplied by reference TRBV5-1 and TRBJ2-2, is KAGVTQTPRYLIKTRGQQVTLSCSPISGHRSVSWYQQTPGQGLQFLFEYFSETQRNKGNFPGRFSGRQFSNSRSEMNVSTLELGDSALYLCASSPGQWELFFGEGSRLTVL.